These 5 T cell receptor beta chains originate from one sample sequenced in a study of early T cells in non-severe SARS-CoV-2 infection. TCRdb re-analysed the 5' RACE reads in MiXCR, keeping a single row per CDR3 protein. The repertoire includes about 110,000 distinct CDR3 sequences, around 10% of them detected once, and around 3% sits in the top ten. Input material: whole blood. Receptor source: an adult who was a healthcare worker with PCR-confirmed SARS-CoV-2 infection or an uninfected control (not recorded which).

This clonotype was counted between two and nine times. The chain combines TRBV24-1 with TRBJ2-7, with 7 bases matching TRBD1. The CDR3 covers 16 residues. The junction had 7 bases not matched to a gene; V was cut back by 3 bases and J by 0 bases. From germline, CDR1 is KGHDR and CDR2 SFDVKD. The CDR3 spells CATSDQDRTCSYEQYF. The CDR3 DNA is TGTGCCACCAGTGATCAGGACAGGACTTGCTCCTACGAGCAGTACTTC.

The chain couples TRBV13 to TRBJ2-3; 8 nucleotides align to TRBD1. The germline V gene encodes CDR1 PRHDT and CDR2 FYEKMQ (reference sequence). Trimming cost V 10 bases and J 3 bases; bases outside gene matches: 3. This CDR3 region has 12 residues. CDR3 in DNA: TGTGCCACCAGGGGGCGTACAGATACGCAGTATTTT. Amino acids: CATRGRTDTQYF.

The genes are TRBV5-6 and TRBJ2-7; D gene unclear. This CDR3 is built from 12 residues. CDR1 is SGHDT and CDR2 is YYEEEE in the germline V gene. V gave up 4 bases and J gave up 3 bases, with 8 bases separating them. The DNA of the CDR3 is TGTGCCAGCAGCCCAAACGACTACGAGCAGTACTTC. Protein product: CASSPNDYEQYF.

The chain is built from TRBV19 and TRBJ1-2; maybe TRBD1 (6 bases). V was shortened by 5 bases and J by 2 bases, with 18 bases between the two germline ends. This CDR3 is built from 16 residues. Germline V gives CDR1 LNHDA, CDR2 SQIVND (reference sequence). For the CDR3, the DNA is TGTGCCAGTAGTTTTGGAGGGGACATGTTCAACTATGGCTACACCTTC. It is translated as CASSFGGDMFNYGYTF.

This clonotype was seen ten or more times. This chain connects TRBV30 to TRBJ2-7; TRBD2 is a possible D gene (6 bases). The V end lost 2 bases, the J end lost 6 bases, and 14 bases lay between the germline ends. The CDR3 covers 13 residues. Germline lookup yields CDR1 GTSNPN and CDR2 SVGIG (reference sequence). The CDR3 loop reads CAWSRGTLGEQYF. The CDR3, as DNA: TGTGCCTGGAGTCGGGGGACGTTGGGCGAGCAGTACTTC. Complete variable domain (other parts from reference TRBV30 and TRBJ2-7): SQTIHQWPATLVQPVGSPLSLECTVEGTSNPNLYWYRQAAGRGLQLLFYSVGIGQISSEVPQNLSASRPQDRQFILSSKKLLLSDSGFYLCAWSRGTLGEQYFGPGTRLTVT.